What follows are 28 T cell receptor beta chains derived from one specimen sequenced in a study of OX40 agonist ivuxolimab in advanced cancers. The repertoire was sequenced with immunoSEQ multiplex PCR; TCRdb's copy has only in-frame clones and lacks some. Seen here are about 53,000 clones, around nine tenths observed once, and the top ten hold roughly 1.5%. The starting material was CD4+ or CD8+ T cells sorted from blood, obtained in a trial of the OX40 agonist ivuxolimab. The receptor set was obtained from an adult with an advanced solid tumor such as melanoma, head and neck, liver or kidney cancer.

The chain employs TRBV4-2 and TRBJ2-7; D is uncertain. The V gene's germline CDR1 is LGHNA and CDR2 YNFKEQ. Trimming shortened V by 4 bases and J by 0 bases, and 7 bases separated the two germline ends. The CDR3 is 13 residues long. The CDR3 region is CASSPGSSYEQYF. CDR3 nucleotides: TGTGCCAGCAGCCCCGGCAGCTCCTACGAGCAGTACTTC.

The genes are TRBV5-1 and TRBJ1-5; 7 nucleotides agree with TRBD1. Germline-derived CDR1 and CDR2 are SGHRS and YFSETQ. Trimming at V came to 4 bases and at J to 4 bases, leaving 5 bases not matched to a gene. CDR3 size: 14 residues. The CDR3 is CASSGGQPNQPQHF. The CDR3 bases are TGCGCCAGCAGCGGGGGACAGCCGAATCAGCCCCAGCATTTT. The full variable domain, in which reference TRBV5-1 and TRBJ1-5 provide the parts outside the CDR3, is KAGVTQTPRYLIKTRGQQVTLSCSPISGHRSVSWYQQTPGQGLQFLFEYFSETQRNKGNFPGRFSGRQFSNSRSEMNVSTLELGDSALYLCASSGGQPNQPQHFGDGTRLSIL.

The chain is built from TRBV10-3 and TRBJ1-2; a possible D gene is TRBD1 (6 bases). This CDR3 contains 15 residues. The germline gives CDR1 ENHRY, CDR2 SYGVKD. Trimming stripped 0 bases from V and 4 bases from J, with 12 bases between. CDR3: CAISESTQGIYGYTF. CDR3 DNA: TGTGCCATCAGTGAGTCGACCCAGGGGATCTATGGCTACACCTTC.

The V call is TRBV5-5, the J call TRBJ1-5; no definite D call. V gave up 0 bases and J gave up 2 bases, with 15 bases separating them. The CDR3 spans 17 residues. CDR1 and CDR2 (germline): SGHKS, YYEKEE (reference sequence). The DNA for the CDR3 is TGTGCCAGCAGCTTGGAGGGCGGTTATGGGCGCAATCAGCCCCAGCATTTT. It is translated as CASSLEGGYGRNQPQHF. Filled out from reference TRBV5-5 and TRBJ1-5, the complete variable domain reads DAGVTQSPTHLIKTRGQQVTLRCSPISGHKSVSWYQQVLGQGPQFIFQYYEKEERGRGNFPDRFSARQFPNYSSELNVNALLLGDSALYLCASSLEGGYGRNQPQHFGDGTRLSIL.

The chain is built from TRBV28 and TRBJ2-5, with 9 nucleotides matching TRBD2. Germline CDR1 and CDR2: MDHEN and SYDVKM. V shed 2 bases and J 4 bases; nucleotides not matched to a gene: 8. The CDR3 has 16 amino acids. The DNA of the CDR3 is TGTGCCAGCAGTTTAGGGAGCGGGGGGTTCACAGAGACCCAGTACTTC. Encoded protein: CASSLGSGGFTETQYF.

The chain is built from TRBV28 and TRBJ1-3; D is uncertain. The CDR3 sequence is 15 residues long. V was clipped by 5 bases and J by 0 bases, with 11 bases between them. Per germline, CDR1 MDHEN and CDR2 SYDVKM. As DNA, the CDR3 is TGTGCCAGCAGTCCCGGGTGGGGCTCTGGAAACACCATATATTTT. Translated: CASSPGWGSGNTIYF.

This clone was seen once. The chain is built from TRBV5-4 and TRBJ2-7; 8 nucleotides line up with TRBD1. Trimming took 2 bases from V and 2 from J; bases not matched to a gene: 6. The CDR3 spans 15 residues. Germline V gives CDR1 SGHNT, CDR2 YYREEE (reference sequence). CDR3 loop: CASSFGQGSPYEQYF. CDR3 DNA sequence: TGTGCCAGCAGCTTCGGACAGGGTAGTCCCTACGAGCAGTACTTC.

The chain links TRBV7-9 to TRBJ1-3; D ambiguous. From germline, CDR1 is SEHNR and CDR2 FQNEAQ (reference sequence). The CDR3 has 16 amino acids. The V end lost 5 bases, the J end lost 11 bases, and 25 bases lay between the germline ends. CDR3 sequence (DNA): TGTGCCAGCAGCCGAGGAGTGGGCGGCCGGCCAGCCGCCATATATTTT. This translates into CASSRGVGGRPAAIYF.

The gene calls are TRBV2 and TRBJ1-1, with D uncertain. The CDR3 consists of 14 residues. Per the germline V gene, CDR1 is SNHLY and CDR2 is FYNNEI. V lost 4 bases and J lost 0, with 9 bases in between. CDR3 amino acids: CASSVGTLNTEAFF. Written as DNA, the CDR3 is TGTGCCAGCAGTGTTGGCACTCTGAACACTGAAGCTTTCTTT.

This clone occurred once. The DNA for the CDR3 is TGTGCCAGCAGCTTGGCCGGCTCTGGGGCCAACGTCCTGACTTTC. The encoded protein is CASSLAGSGANVLTF. The chain links TRBV5-4 to TRBJ2-6; D gene uncertain. V lost 0 bases to trimming and J lost 0 bases, with 4 bases between them. CDR3 length: 15 amino acids. Germline CDR1 and CDR2: SGHNT and YYREEE (reference sequence).

Remarks on this clone: The sample contains more than one DNA sequence encoding this CDR3. The J gene is TRBJ2-5, the V gene TRBV30; TRBD1 aligns across 7 bases. The CDR3 extends over 13 amino acids. CDR1 is GTSNPN and CDR2 is SVGIG in the germline V gene (reference sequence). V was clipped by 0 bases and J by 4 bases; unmatched bases: 2. CDR3 in amino acids: CAWSVGGGETQYF. The CDR3 DNA reads as TGTGCCTGGAGTGTAGGGGGCGGAGAGACCCAGTACTTC.

The chain is built from TRBV4-1 and TRBJ1-4, with TRBD1 matching 7 bases. The V gene's germline CDR1 is MGHRA and CDR2 YSYEKL. The CDR3 is 13 residues long. The J segment lost 8 bases and the V segment lost 5 bases, leaving 5 bases of the junction unmatched. The chain's CDR3 is CASSDRVGEKLFF. For the CDR3, the DNA is TGCGCCAGCAGCGACAGGGTCGGGGAAAAACTGTTTTTT.

The chain has TRBV6-1 and TRBJ1-1; D is uncertain. The CDR3 covers 15 residues. The germline gives CDR1 MNHNS, CDR2 SASEGT. V dropped 6 bases and J dropped 2 bases, with 16 bases sitting between them. This chain's CDR3 is CASSPRGGINTEAFF. DNA of the CDR3: TGTGCCAGCAGCCCCCGGGGAGGGATCAACACTGAAGCTTTCTTT.

J is TRBJ2-7 and V is TRBV10-2; D call uncertain. CDR1 and CDR2 (germline): WSHSY, SAAADI. The CDR3 contains 10 residues. V lost 8 bases to trimming and J lost 5 bases, with 7 bases between them. The CDR3 spells CASGWDEQYF. Written as DNA, the CDR3 is TGCGCCAGCGGGTGGGACGAGCAGTACTTC.

The chain couples TRBV5-1 to TRBJ1-2, with 8 bases that match TRBD1. The length of the CDR3 is 15 residues. Germline V gene lookup returns CDR1 SGHRS and CDR2 YFSETQ. V lost 4 bases to trimming and J lost 8 bases; unmatched junction nucleotides: 13. In nucleotides, the CDR3 is TGCGCCAGCAGCCCCCTGGTAGACAGGGGCGACGGCTACACCTTC. This translates into CASSPLVDRGDGYTF.

The chain joins TRBV19 to TRBJ2-7; 11 nucleotides align to TRBD2. Germline CDR1 LNHDA, CDR2 SQIVND (reference sequence). The CDR3 has 16 residues. V gave up 1 base and J gave up 2 bases; unmatched junction bases: 4. CDR3 DNA sequence: TGTGCCAGTAGTATAGTTGGGACTAGCGGAGCCTACGAGCAGTACTTC. Protein product: CASSIVGTSGAYEQYF.

The chain is built from TRBV5-1 and TRBJ2-3, with a tentative D call TRBD1 (5 bases). The length of the CDR3 is 15 residues. From germline, CDR1 is SGHRS and CDR2 YFSETQ. V lost 4 bases to trimming and J lost 4 bases, with 16 bases between them. In DNA, the CDR3 is TGCGCCAGCAGCCCGACCCAGGGTAAGGCAGATACGCAGTATTTT. Its protein is CASSPTQGKADTQYF.

V gene TRBV4-1 combines with J gene TRBJ2-7, with D tentatively TRBD1 (6 bases). The CDR3 has 13 residues. Germline V gene data show CDR1 as MGHRA and CDR2 as YSYEKL. The V end was cut by 4 bases, the J end by 6 bases, with 13 bases between. CDR3 coding DNA: TGCGCCAGCAGCCCGAGGGACAATTCCGAGCAGTACTTC. This codes for CASSPRDNSEQYF.

The chain links TRBV6-6 to TRBJ2-7, with D uncertain. Germline CDR1 MNHNY, CDR2 SVGAGI (reference sequence). The V end lost 4 bases, the J end lost 0 bases, and 10 bases lay between the germline ends. The CDR3 sequence is 14 residues long. The CDR3 protein is CASSLNTNSYEQYF. In DNA form, the CDR3 reads TGTGCCAGCAGTTTAAATACGAACTCCTACGAGCAGTACTTC.

The chain employs TRBV30 and TRBJ2-7; D uncertain. From germline, CDR1 is GTSNPN and CDR2 SVGIG (reference sequence). V lost 4 bases to trimming and J lost 6 bases, with 4 bases between them. This CDR3 region has 9 residues. The CDR3 DNA reads as TGTGCCTGGAAGCCCGAGCAGTACTTC. Translating it yields CAWKPEQYF.

The CDR3 region is CASSLDHVGRGNTEAFF. CDR3 nucleotides: TGTGCCAGCAGCTTAGATCATGTCGGCAGGGGGAACACTGAAGCTTTCTTT. This chain links TRBV11-2 with TRBJ1-1; maybe TRBD1 (6 bases). This CDR3 spans 17 amino acids. The ends were cut back, 0 bases at V and 1 base at J, with 15 bases in the middle. CDR1 is SGHAT and CDR2 is FQNNGV in the germline V gene.

The chain is built from TRBV7-3 and TRBJ1-1; a weak D match, TRBD1 (6 bases). Germline V gives CDR1 SGHTA, CDR2 FQGTGA. Trimming cost V 3 bases and J 4 bases, with 12 bases left between them. The length of the CDR3 is 14 residues. As DNA, the CDR3 is TGTGCCAGCAGCTTGGGGGGGCTTGGCACTGAAGCTTTCTTT. Protein: CASSLGGLGTEAFF.

The V call is TRBV27, the J call TRBJ1-2, with TRBD1 matching 7 bases. With 2 bases clipped from V and 6 bases from J, the junction kept 9 bases outside the gene matches. CDR3 size: 15 residues. Per the germline V gene, CDR1 is MNHEY and CDR2 is SMNVEV (reference sequence). CDR3 sequence (DNA): TGTGCCAGCAGTTTAACCCTCACAGGGGAGAATGGCTACACCTTC. Its protein is CASSLTLTGENGYTF.

J is TRBJ2-1 and V is TRBV7-9; 8 nucleotides line up with TRBD1. V shed 4 bases and J 9 bases; nucleotides not matched to a gene: 8. CDR3 size: 14 residues. Germline loops: CDR1 SEHNR, CDR2 FQNEAQ (reference sequence). In nucleotides, the CDR3 is TGTGCCAGCAGCTCAAGCGGACAGGGTGGTGAGCAGTTCTTC. Translating it yields CASSSSGQGGEQFF.

The table lists this clone with a count of one. The rearrangement links TRBV5-6 to TRBJ1-3; possible D gene TRBD1, 5 bases. The germline V gene encodes CDR1 SGHDT and CDR2 YYEEEE. Trimming pared 4 bases from V and 3 bases from J, leaving 8 bases between. This CDR3 is 13 amino acids long. The CDR3 DNA reads as TGTGCCAGCAGCCGGGACGGTGGAAACACCATATATTTT. It translates to CASSRDGGNTIYF. Supplemented by reference TRBV5-6 and TRBJ1-3, the full variable domain reads DAGVTQSPTHLIKTRGQQVTLRCSPKSGHDTVSWYQQALGQGPQFIFQYYEEEERQRGNFPDRFSGHQFPNYSSELNVNALLLGDSALYLCASSRDGGNTIYFGEGSWLTVV.

The rearrangement uses TRBV14 and TRBJ2-2, with D uncertain. The germline V gene has CDR1 SGHDN and CDR2 FVKESK. CDR3 length: 14 residues. Trimming took off 1 base at V and 6 bases at J, with 9 bases between the two ends. The CDR3: CASSQGHFPGELFF. The CDR3 DNA is TGTGCCAGCAGCCAAGGGCACTTCCCCGGGGAGCTGTTTTTT.

The chain is built from TRBV18 and TRBJ2-7; TRBD1 matches at 8 bases. The V and J ends lost 1 base and 6 bases, in that order; junction bases with no gene match: 5. Germline V gene data show CDR1 as KGHSH and CDR2 as LQKENI. This CDR3 comprises 14 residues. The CDR3 reads CASSPQDREGEQYF. CDR3 DNA sequence: TGTGCCAGCTCACCACAGGACAGGGAAGGCGAGCAGTACTTC.

The chain couples TRBV14 to TRBJ1-1; no reliable D call. Trimming left V 4 bases short and J 1 base short, with 13 bases between. The CDR3 length is 15 residues. Per the germline V gene, CDR1 is SGHDN and CDR2 is FVKESK. CDR3 region: CASSPQMLANTEAFF. CDR3 in DNA: TGTGCCAGCAGCCCCCAAATGCTCGCGAACACTGAAGCTTTCTTT.